This entry describes one T cell receptor beta chain. Its antigen is not identified. This entry comes from a study of response to subunit inactivated influenza vaccine. Germline CDR1 is SGHTA and CDR2 is FQGTGA. The CDR3 sequence is 20 residues long. Trimming shortened V by 2 bases and J by 3 bases, and 27 bases separated the two germline ends. TCRdb reanalysed the RT-PCR reads using MiXCR and keeps one entry per CDR3 protein. The sample has roughly 630,000 distinct CDR3 sequences; around 15% are singletons. General observations from the study: After each seasonal influenza vaccination, few new T cells are recruited, the authors suggested.

Sequenced here: PBMCs from blood, sampled 14 days before vaccination. The clonotype originates from a man aged 50 to 60 who received an inactivated influenza vaccine. The rearrangement joins TRBV7-3 to TRBJ2-3; D is perhaps TRBD2 (8 bases). The CDR3 here is CASSLLPDREAGVGTDTQYF. The CDR3 DNA sequence: TGTGCCAGCAGCTTACTTCCCGACAGGGAAGCGGGAGTAGGGACAGATACGCAGTATTTT.